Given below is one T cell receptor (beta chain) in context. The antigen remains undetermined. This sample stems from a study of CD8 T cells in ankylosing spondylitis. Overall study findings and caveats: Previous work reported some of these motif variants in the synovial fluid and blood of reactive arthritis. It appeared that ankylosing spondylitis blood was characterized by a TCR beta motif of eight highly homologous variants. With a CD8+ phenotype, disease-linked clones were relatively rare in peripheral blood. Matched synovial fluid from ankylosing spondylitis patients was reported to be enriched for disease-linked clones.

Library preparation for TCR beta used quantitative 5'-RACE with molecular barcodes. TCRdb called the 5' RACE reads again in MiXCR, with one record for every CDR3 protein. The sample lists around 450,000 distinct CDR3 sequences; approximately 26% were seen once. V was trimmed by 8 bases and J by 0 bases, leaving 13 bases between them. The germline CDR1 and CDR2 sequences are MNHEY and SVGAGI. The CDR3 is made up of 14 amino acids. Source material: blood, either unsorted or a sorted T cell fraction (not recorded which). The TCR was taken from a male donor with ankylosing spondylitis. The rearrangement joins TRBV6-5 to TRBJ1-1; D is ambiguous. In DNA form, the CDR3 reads TGTGCCAGCGGGTACTCCCCTATGAACACTGAAGCTTTCTTT. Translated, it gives CASGYSPMNTEAFF.